A single sample is the source of the 23 T cell receptor beta chains below, sequenced in a study of shared clonotypes between healthy human individuals. The repertoire was sequenced with immunoSEQ multiplex PCR; TCRdb's copy has only in-frame clones and lacks some. The sample yields 85,000 to 100,000 clones, almost 70% seen once. Input material: memory CD8+ T cells sorted from blood. The subset denotes: CD45RO+ cells pooled with CCR7-negative TemRA cells. These TCRs come from a man aged 30 to 39 in good health.

Here the CDR3 reads CASSYPGTGGDTQYF. The CDR3 DNA reads TGTGCCAGCAGTTACCCTGGGACAGGAGGGGATACGCAGTATTTT. V and J are TRBV6-5 and TRBJ2-3, with 8 bases matching TRBD1. The CDR3 length is 15 residues. Trimming removed 2 bases from V and 6 bases from J; junction bases left unmatched: 7. CDR1 MNHEY and CDR2 SVGAGI come from the germline V gene.

J is TRBJ2-7 and V is TRBV5-4, with D possibly matching TRBD1 (6 bases). CDR1 is SGHNT, CDR2 YYREEE, per germline (reference sequence). V shed 3 bases and J shed 9 bases, with 10 bases lying between them. CDR3 length: 11 amino acids. CDR3 amino acids: CASSSTQGQYF. The CDR3 bases are TGTGCCAGCAGCTCCACACAGGGGCAGTACTTC.

The chain is built from TRBV4-1 and TRBJ1-5, with D possibly being TRBD1 (5 bases). Germline CDR1 is MGHRA and CDR2 is YSYEKL. The CDR3 consists of 13 residues. V gave up 6 bases and J gave up 5 bases, with 11 bases separating them. The CDR3 DNA reads as TGCGCCAGCAGGAAGGGGTGGGATCAGCCCCAGCATTTT. It codes for CASRKGWDQPQHF.

This chain joins TRBV5-1 and TRBJ2-4, with 9 positions matching TRBD1. The germline V gene encodes CDR1 SGHRS and CDR2 YFSETQ. V dropped 2 bases and J dropped 9; count of bases not matched to a gene: 6. This CDR3 region has 14 residues. CDR3 DNA sequence: TGCGCCAGCAGCTTACAGGGGGCGAAGGTCATTCAGTACTTC. Protein: CASSLQGAKVIQYF.

This clone was seen a handful of times. CDR3 amino acids: CASSDGAENEQFF. DNA for the CDR3: TGTGCCAGCAGTGACGGGGCGGAGAATGAGCAGTTCTTC. The chain links TRBV6-4 to TRBJ2-1, with a weak D call TRBD1 (5 bases). Trimming took off 2 bases at V and 7 bases at J, with 9 bases between the two ends. This CDR3 has 13 amino acids. Germline V lookup: CDR1 MRHNA, CDR2 SNTAGT.

The gene calls are TRBV6-5 and TRBJ1-2; TRBD1 matches at 11 bases. Germline trimming cut 7 bases from V and 4 bases from J; bases unmatched to any gene: 5. This CDR3 comprises 14 residues. Germline CDR1 and CDR2: MNHEY and SVGAGI. The CDR3 DNA is TGTGCCAGCACCCGGACAGGGGGCGCCTATGGCTACACCTTC. This encodes CASTRTGGAYGYTF.

Ten or more counts support this clone. The V gene is TRBV5-4, the J gene TRBJ2-2; TRBD2 aligns across 11 bases. CDR1 and CDR2 from the germline V gene are SGHNT and YYREEE (reference sequence). This CDR3 is built from 17 residues. V lost 1 base and J lost 3; bases outside the gene matches: 5. The CDR3, as DNA: TGTGCCAGCAGCTTGCTTAGCGGGAGGGCCGACACCGGGGAGCTGTTTTTT. Translating gives CASSLLSGRADTGELFF. Combining the CDR3 with reference TRBV5-4 and TRBJ2-2 gives the whole variable domain ETGVTQSPTHLIKTRGQQVTLRCSSQSGHNTVSWYQQALGQGPQFIFQYYREEENGRGNFPPRFSGLQFPNYSSELNVNALELDDSALYLCASSLLSGRADTGELFFGEGSRLTVL.

This sequence joins TRBV11-2 and TRBJ2-7; TRBD2 aligns across 8 bases. From germline, CDR1 is SGHAT and CDR2 FQNNGV. The CDR3 has 13 amino acids. Losses at the gene ends were 2 bases for V and 6 bases for J; bases not matched to a gene: 3. The CDR3 DNA sequence: TGTGCCAGCAGCTTACTACTAGCGGTCGAGCAGTACTTC. It encodes CASSLLLAVEQYF.

This chain uses TRBV11-2 with TRBJ2-1; the match to TRBD2 covers 8 bases. Trimming at V came to 4 bases and at J to 4 bases, leaving 9 bases not matched to a gene. CDR3 length: 16 residues. Germline V CDR1 and CDR2: SGHAT, FQNNGV. In DNA form, the CDR3 reads TGTGCCAGCAGCTCTCCGGGAGGGCCGAATTACAATGAGCAGTTCTTC. Amino acids: CASSSPGGPNYNEQFF.

The chain is built from TRBV25-1 and TRBJ2-1, with D perhaps TRBD1 (6 bases). Per the germline V gene, CDR1 is MGHDK and CDR2 is SYGVNS. This CDR3 contains 13 residues. The V and J ends lost 3 bases and 14 bases respectively, with 17 bases between them. The DNA of the CDR3 is TGTGCCAGCAGTGACCAAACCGGGACACTCAAGTTCTTC. It codes for CASSDQTGTLKFF. The variable domain in full, completed from reference TRBV25-1 and TRBJ2-1, reads EADIYQTPRYLVIGTGKKITLECSQTMGHDKMYWYQQDPGMELHLIHYSYGVNSTEKGDLSSESTVSRIRTEHFPLTLESARPSHTSQYLCASSDQTGTLKFFGPGTRLTVL.

This rearrangement joins TRBV5-1 to TRBJ2-6; D is perhaps TRBD2 (5 bases). The germline CDR1 and CDR2 sequences are SGHRS and YFSETQ. CDR3 size: 16 residues. Trimming shortened V by 5 bases and J by 0 bases, and 12 bases separated the two germline ends. CDR3 coding DNA: TGCGCCAGCAGTGCGGACTCGGGCTCTGGGGCCAACGTCCTGACTTTC. Protein product: CASSADSGSGANVLTF.

The CDR3 coding sequence is TGTGCCAGCAGCCCTAGCGTGGACCCCCATAATGAGCAGTTCTTC. Residues: CASSPSVDPHNEQFF. The V gene is TRBV9, the J gene TRBJ2-1; a weak D match, TRBD2 (6 bases). This CDR3 is built from 15 residues. V shed 4 bases and J shed 7 bases, with 18 bases lying between them. Looked up from germline, CDR1 is SGDLS and CDR2 is YYNGEE.

This sequence joins TRBV7-6 and TRBJ1-2; D not certain. CDR1 and CDR2 from the germline V gene are SGHVS and FNYEAQ. The CDR3 is 16 residues long. The V end was cut by 3 bases, the J end by 4 bases, with 18 bases between. DNA of the CDR3: TGTGCCAGCAGCTTGCTATTTTCTCGAAAGACCTATGGCTACACCTTC. It translates to CASSLLFSRKTYGYTF.

The table lists this clone with many counts. Other nucleotide sequences in the sample specify the same CDR3. The V gene is TRBV6-6, the J gene TRBJ1-1; 7 positions match TRBD1. Germline trimming cut 2 bases from V and 5 bases from J; bases unmatched to any gene: 8. CDR1 and CDR2 (germline): MNHNY, SVGAGI (reference sequence). The CDR3 length is 15 residues. CDR3 protein: CASSYEARGNTEAFF. The CDR3 DNA is TGTGCCAGCAGTTACGAGGCCAGGGGGAATACTGAAGCTTTCTTT.

The rearrangement links TRBV28 to TRBJ1-3; tentatively, D is TRBD1 (5 bases). The CDR3 runs to 16 residues. Germline assignment: CDR1 MDHEN and CDR2 SYDVKM. V shed 3 bases and J shed 3 bases, with 15 bases lying between them. CDR3 bases: TGTGCCAGCAGTTTCATATCCGGGGGGTTTGGAAACACCATATATTTT. Translation gives CASSFISGGFGNTIYF.

This chain uses TRBV15 with TRBJ2-2, with 11 bases lining up with TRBD2. The CDR3 covers 16 residues. Looked up from germline, CDR1 is LNHNV and CDR2 is YYDKDF (reference sequence). With 1 base clipped from V and 9 bases from J, the junction kept 7 bases outside the gene matches. CDR3 sequence (DNA): TGTGCCACCAGCAGAGGATTAGCGGGAGGGCCCCGGGAGCTGTTTTTT. This sequence encodes CATSRGLAGGPRELFF.

V gene TRBV6-5 combines with J gene TRBJ2-2, with unresolved D. Per germline, CDR1 MNHEY and CDR2 SVGAGI. Trimming removed 4 bases from V and 6 bases from J, with 18 bases in between. This CDR3 is 16 amino acids long. CDR3 loop: CASSFAGRSLPGELFF. The CDR3 DNA follows: TGTGCCAGCAGTTTTGCTGGTCGGAGTTTGCCCGGGGAGCTGTTTTTT.

The V gene is TRBV5-6, the J gene TRBJ2-1; TRBD1 or TRBD2 may be the D gene (7 bases each). This CDR3 is built from 17 residues. V was pared by 3 bases and J by 1 base, with 17 bases between. Per germline, CDR1 SGHDT and CDR2 YYEEEE. The CDR3 DNA follows: TGTGCCAGCAGCTCTCAGGGGGGGAACCCTTCCTACAATGAGCAGTTCTTC. Amino acid sequence: CASSSQGGNPSYNEQFF.

J is TRBJ1-1 and V is TRBV5-1, with D unresolved. Trimming took off 5 bases at V and 1 base at J, with 12 bases between the two ends. CDR1 and CDR2 (germline): SGHRS, YFSETQ. This CDR3 has 14 amino acids. The DNA of the CDR3 is TGCGCCAGCAGTTCTAGACCGACGAACACTGAAGCTTTCTTT. Translated, it gives CASSSRPTNTEAFF.

This chain links TRBV5-1 with TRBJ2-3; D may be TRBD2 (5 bases). The CDR3 totals 15 residues. The germline V gene has CDR1 SGHRS and CDR2 YFSETQ. The germline V and J ends were trimmed by 0 bases and 7 bases, with 15 bases remaining between them. The CDR3 reads CASSLDPGGTNTQYF. The CDR3 DNA follows: TGCGCCAGCAGCTTGGATCCTGGAGGTACAAATACGCAGTATTTT.

The rearrangement joins TRBV15 to TRBJ2-7; D ambiguous. Trimming pared 2 bases from V and 3 bases from J, leaving 20 bases between. CDR1 is LNHNV and CDR2 is YYDKDF in the germline V gene (reference sequence). This CDR3 has 17 residues. The CDR3, as DNA: TGTGCCACCAGCAGAAAACCCCGATTAGGTCGGGTCTACGAGCAGTACTTC. Amino acids: CATSRKPRLGRVYEQYF.

The V gene is TRBV5-6, the J gene TRBJ1-1, with 7 positions matching TRBD1. The CDR3 is 14 amino acids. V lost 2 bases to trimming and J lost 4 bases; unmatched junction nucleotides: 5. The germline gives CDR1 SGHDT, CDR2 YYEEEE. CDR3 nucleotides: TGTGCCAGCAGCTTCGACAGGGTGAGCACTGAAGCTTTCTTT. Protein sequence: CASSFDRVSTEAFF.

This clone has only one observation. The chain has TRBV5-1 and TRBJ2-7; possibly TRBD1 or TRBD2 for D (6 bases each). There are 13 residues in the CDR3. From germline, CDR1 is SGHRS and CDR2 YFSETQ. V lost 7 bases to trimming and J lost 3 bases, with 14 bases between them. The CDR3 bases are TGCGCCAGCTCAAGGGGGGAGCTCTACGAGCAGTACTTC. Its translation is CASSRGELYEQYF.